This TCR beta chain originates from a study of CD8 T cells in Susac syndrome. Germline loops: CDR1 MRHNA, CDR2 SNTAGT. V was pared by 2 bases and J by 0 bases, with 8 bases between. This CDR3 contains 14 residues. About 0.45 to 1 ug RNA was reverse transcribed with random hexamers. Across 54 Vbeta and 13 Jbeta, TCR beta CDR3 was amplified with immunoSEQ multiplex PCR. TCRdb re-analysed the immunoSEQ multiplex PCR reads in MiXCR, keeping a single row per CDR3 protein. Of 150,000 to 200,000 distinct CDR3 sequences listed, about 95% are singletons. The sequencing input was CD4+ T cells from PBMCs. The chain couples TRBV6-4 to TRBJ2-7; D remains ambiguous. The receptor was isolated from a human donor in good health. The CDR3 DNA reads TGTGCCAGCAGTGACAGGCCTAGCTCCTACGAGCAGTACTTC. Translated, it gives CASSDRPSSYEQYF.